The next 13 T cell receptor beta chains were all read from a single sample in a study of T cells in Graves' hyperthyroidism and ophthalmopathy. Researchers took RNA transcripts and amplified the TCR beta CDR3 regions from them. The study used the HTBI primer set for a first-round RT-PCR of the TCR CDR3. TCRdb re-called the multiplex PCR reads with MiXCR, one entry per CDR3 protein. This table holds approximately 58,000 distinct CDR3 sequences, 40% to 55% found once. The sample comprised blood. All receptors come from a young woman with Graves' ophthalmopathy.

This clonotype is categorized as medium-sized. The chain couples TRBV2 to TRBJ1-2; D remains unclear. CDR3 size: 12 residues. CDR1 is SNHLY, CDR2 FYNNEI, per germline. V was clipped by 6 bases and J by 3 bases, with 8 bases between them. The CDR3 loop reads CASSELDYGYTF. The DNA for the CDR3 is TGTGCCAGCAGCGAACTGGACTATGGCTACACCTTC.

In this sample, this clonotype turned up once. An end of the junction differs from the germline gene, which may be a read error. The chain has TRBV6-1 and TRBJ1-6, with D possibly matching TRBD1 (5 bases). This CDR3 contains 19 residues. CDR1 and CDR2 (germline): MNHNS, SASEGT. The CDR3 coding sequence is TGCGCCAGCAGTGACCGCACAGGTGGGGCCGTCACCTATAATCCACCCCTCCACTTT. It is translated as CASSDRTGGAVTYNPPLHF.

This clonotype was found many times. The V gene is TRBV28, the J gene TRBJ2-7; 10 nucleotides align to TRBD2. This CDR3 has 15 residues. The germline CDR1 and CDR2 sequences are MDHEN and SYDVKM. The ends lost 7 bases at V and 0 bases at J; junction bases unmatched: 6. CDR3 sequence: CASMESGRASYEQYF. The CDR3 DNA reads as TGTGCCAGCATGGAGAGCGGGAGGGCCTCCTACGAGCAGTACTTC.

The V and J genes are TRBV28 and TRBJ1-2; D gene unclear. Looked up from germline, CDR1 is MDHEN and CDR2 is SYDVKM. Trimming cost V 5 bases and J 5 bases, with 15 bases left between them. This CDR3 contains 14 residues. CDR3: CASSPQSSAYGYTF. CDR3 nucleotide sequence: TGTGCCAGCAGTCCACAATCCTCCGCTTATGGCTACACCTTC.

This sequence joins TRBV24-1 and TRBJ1-2, with 9 bases that match TRBD1. Germline CDR1 and CDR2: KGHDR and SFDVKD. CDR3 size: 14 residues. V lost 4 bases and J lost 5; bases outside the gene matches: 4. The CDR3 region is CATSESDRGYGYTF. CDR3 DNA: TGTGCCACCAGTGAGTCGGACAGGGGTTATGGCTACACCTTC.

The chain uses TRBV2 and TRBJ2-1; 9 bases are a match to TRBD1. In germline, CDR1 is SNHLY, CDR2 FYNNEI. The V and J ends lost 5 bases and 10 bases, in that order; junction bases with no gene match: 18. The CDR3 loop spans 17 amino acids. The CDR3 bases are TGTGCCAGCAGTCATCATACAGGGGGCGGGTATACCGGGGAGCAGTTCTTC. Encoded protein: CASSHHTGGGYTGEQFF.

This clonotype was detected many times. The V call is TRBV28, the J call TRBJ1-4; the D is unclear. The V and J ends lost 10 bases and 8 bases respectively, with 17 bases between them. CDR1 and CDR2 from the germline V gene are MDHEN and SYDVKM. The CDR3 runs 13 residues. The CDR3 here is CATHPSVWEKLFF. As DNA, the CDR3 is TGTGCCACCCACCCGTCTGTCTGGGAAAAACTGTTTTTT.

The rearrangement joins TRBV18 to TRBJ2-5, with 9 bases that match TRBD2. This CDR3 spans 15 amino acids. V shed 6 bases, J shed 4 bases, and the junction held 9 bases outside the gene matches. The V gene's germline CDR1 is KGHSH and CDR2 LQKENI. Written as DNA, the CDR3 is TGTGCCAGCTCCGTGAATGGCGGGAGGGCAGAGACCCAGTACTTC. Its translation: CASSVNGGRAETQYF.

On this clonotype: With a much larger clone just one base away, this may be a read error. This chain connects TRBV19 to TRBJ2-1; D is tentatively TRBD1 or TRBD2 (6 bases each). Per germline, CDR1 LNHDA and CDR2 SQIVND (reference sequence). V gave up 9 bases and J gave up 8 bases, with 23 bases separating them. The CDR3 sequence is 15 residues long. The CDR3 DNA reads as TGTGCCAGCAGTTTAGTACAGGGCGGGACGTATGAGCAGTTCTTC. Amino acids: CASSLVQGGTYEQFF.

The chain couples TRBV24-1 to TRBJ1-6; a weak D match, TRBD1 (5 bases). Germline V CDR1 and CDR2: KGHDR, SFDVKD. The CDR3 sequence is 17 residues long. V gave up 12 bases and J gave up 2 bases, with 22 bases separating them. The CDR3: CACSPPGRGAYNSPLHF. Written as DNA, the CDR3 is TGTGCCTGCTCACCACCGGGGCGGGGGGCCTATAATTCACCCCTCCACTTT.

The table lists this clonotype with many counts. This rearrangement joins TRBV27 to TRBJ1-2; 7 bases are shared with TRBD1. The CDR3 is made up of 15 amino acids. Germline V gives CDR1 MNHEY, CDR2 SMNVEV (reference sequence). J gave up 5 bases and V 2 bases, and 8 bases lay outside the gene matches. The CDR3 spells CASSLTRGSIYGYTF. CDR3 nucleotides: TGTGCCAGCAGTTTAACCAGGGGGTCGATTTATGGCTACACCTTC.

This clonotype has a count of ten or more. No DNA is shown, since the ends of the CDR3 on it are uncertain; the CDR3 is the one TCRdb lists. The rearrangement uses TRBV27 and TRBJ1-2; TRBD1 is the table's D call and was not checked against the DNA. CDR1 MNHEY and CDR2 SMNVEV come from the germline V gene (reference sequence). The CDR3 length is 13 residues, termini included. CDR3 loop: CASSLVGTGILTF.

The chain links TRBV7-6 to TRBJ1-1; TRBD1 matches at 7 bases. Germline V lookup: CDR1 SGHVS, CDR2 FNYEAQ. The junction had 21 bases not matched to a gene; V was cut back by 4 bases and J by 10 bases. The CDR3 extends over 17 amino acids. The CDR3 nucleotides read TGTGCCAGCAGCTACTCAGGGGGGGATACTACGAACACGGGAGCTTTCTTT. Its translation: CASSYSGGDTTNTGAFF.